Listed below are T cell receptor beta chains from one sample, sequenced in a study of T cells after yellow fever vaccination. TCRdb passed the 5' RACE reads through MiXCR, listing each CDR3 protein once. Of about 300,000 distinct CDR3 sequences listed, around 6.8% are singletons. The material was PBMCs, obtained approximately 47 days after the first yellow fever vaccination. Receptors were obtained from a man aged 18 to 29 who received the YFV17D yellow fever vaccine. Each CDR3 is given without its conserved first and last residue. D genes are given only for firm matches. Size tells how often a clone was seen (once, few, many) or the class of an expanded clone, and some rows leave it out.

NA,NA,TRBV19,TRBJ1-1,ASKENTVAF
many,NA,TRBV19,TRBJ2-7,ASSARSSAEQY
NA,TRBD2,TRBV12-3/TRBV12-4,TRBJ2-3,ASSQRGAGGRSDTQY
NA,NA,TRBV15,TRBJ1-5,ATRVGKGNGNQPQH
few,NA,TRBV18,TRBJ1-5,ASSPSNRDYNQPQH
NA,TRBD1,TRBV5-8,TRBJ2-1,ASSARDRGRGYNEQF
few,TRBD1,TRBV5-1,TRBJ2-5,ASRFRQGHQETQY
NA,NA,TRBV11-3,TRBJ2-6,ASSLGGGSGANVLT
many,NA,TRBV11-2,TRBJ2-2,ASSTGSGELF
few,NA,TRBV20-1,TRBJ2-3,SARDAGDTQY
NA,NA,TRBV4-1,TRBJ2-6,ASSQEQGFSGANVLT
many,NA,TRBV5-4,TRBJ1-5,ASSLSGSNQPQH
NA,NA,TRBV19,TRBJ1-5,AAASSNQPQH
many,TRBD2,TRBV4-2,TRBJ2-3,ASSQEVAGGDTQY
NA,NA,TRBV9,TRBJ2-5,ASSVAGGSVAETQY
few,TRBD2,TRBV29-1,TRBJ2-5,SVSLAGTQETQY
NA,NA,TRBV6-2/TRBV6-3,TRBJ1-5,ASSFQGYSNQPQH
once,NA,TRBV25-1,TRBJ2-5,ASSEMRGLGETQY
few,NA,TRBV4-3,TRBJ1-5,ASSQEEGSNQPQH
NA,NA,TRBV11-3,TRBJ2-5,ASSSRTQETQY
many,TRBD1,TRBV24-1,TRBJ2-5,ATSDASTGTGETQY
few,TRBD2,TRBV29-1,TRBJ2-5,SVEGSGGRETQY
few,TRBD2,TRBV5-1,TRBJ2-1,ASSEGAGAVEQF
NA,TRBD2,TRBV5-1,TRBJ2-2,ASSLFRGVGGELF
many,NA,TRBV6-5,TRBJ1-1,ASNTGGSNTEAF
few,NA,TRBV6-5,TRBJ1-4,ASSFGTPPTNEKLF
NA,TRBD1,TRBV12-3/TRBV12-4,TRBJ2-5,ASSLGTGTLKETQY
many,TRBD1,TRBV5-1,TRBJ2-3,ASSPGQPTDTQY
NA,TRBD2,TRBV2,TRBJ2-5,ASGGGRGRETQY
few,NA,TRBV7-2,TRBJ1-2,ASSLGPGGGYT
few,NA,TRBV3-1,TRBJ1-2,ASSQVGQGGYT
NA,NA,TRBV15,TRBJ2-6,ATSREYTISGANVLT
few,NA,TRBV7-2,TRBJ1-5,ASSLGARENQPQH
NA,TRBD2,TRBV7-9,TRBJ2-1,ASSFLQSSGPNEQF
once,TRBD2,TRBV6-2/TRBV6-3,TRBJ2-2,ASSYSLAGDNTGELF
few,TRBD1,TRBV11-2,TRBJ2-7,ASSSPRQGGEQY
few,NA,TRBV7-9,TRBJ2-7,ASSWTQSYEQY
NA,NA,TRBV4-2,TRBJ1-1,ASSQDPDLPEAF
few,NA,TRBV24-1,TRBJ2-2,ATSKGYGELF
many,NA,TRBV7-9,TRBJ2-2,ASSLRTDGELF
NA,NA,TRBV6-5,TRBJ2-4,ASSYGGGNIQY